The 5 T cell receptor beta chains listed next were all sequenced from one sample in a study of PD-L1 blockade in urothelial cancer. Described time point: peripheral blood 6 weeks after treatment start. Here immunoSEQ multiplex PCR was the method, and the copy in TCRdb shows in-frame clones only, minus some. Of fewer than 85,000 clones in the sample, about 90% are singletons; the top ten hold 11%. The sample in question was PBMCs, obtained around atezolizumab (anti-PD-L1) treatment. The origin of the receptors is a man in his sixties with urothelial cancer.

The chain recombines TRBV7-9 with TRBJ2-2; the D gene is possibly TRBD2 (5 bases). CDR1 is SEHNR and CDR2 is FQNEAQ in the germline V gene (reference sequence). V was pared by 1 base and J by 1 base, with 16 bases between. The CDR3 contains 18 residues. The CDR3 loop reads CASSLVFQDGLNTGELFF. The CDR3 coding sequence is TGTGCCAGCAGCTTAGTGTTTCAGGACGGACTGAACACCGGGGAGCTGTTTTTT.

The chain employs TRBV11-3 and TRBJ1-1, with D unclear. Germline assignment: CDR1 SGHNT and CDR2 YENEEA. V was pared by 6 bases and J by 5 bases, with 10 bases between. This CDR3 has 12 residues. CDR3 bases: TGTGCCAGCAGTTGGGGAGGGACTGAAGCTTTCTTT. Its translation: CASSWGGTEAFF.

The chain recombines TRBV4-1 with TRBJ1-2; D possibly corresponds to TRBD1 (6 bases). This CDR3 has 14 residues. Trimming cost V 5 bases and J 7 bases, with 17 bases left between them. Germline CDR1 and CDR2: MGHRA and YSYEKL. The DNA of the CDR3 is TGCGCCAGCAGCACAGCCGGGACATCCTCTGGCTACACCTTC. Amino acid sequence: CASSTAGTSSGYTF.

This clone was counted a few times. CDR3 nucleotide sequence: TGTGCCAGCAGTTACTTCTCTGGGGAGCTGTTTTTT. This translates into CASSYFSGELFF. The V and J genes are TRBV6-5 and TRBJ2-2; D not certain. The CDR3 has 12 amino acids. Germline V gives CDR1 MNHEY, CDR2 SVGAGI. Trimming cost V 1 base and J 8 bases, with 5 bases left between them.

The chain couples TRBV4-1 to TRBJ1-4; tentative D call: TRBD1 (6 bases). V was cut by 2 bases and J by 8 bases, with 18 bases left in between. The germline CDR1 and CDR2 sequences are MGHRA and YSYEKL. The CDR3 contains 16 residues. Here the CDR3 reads CASSQLPGGAHEKLFF. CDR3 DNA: TGCGCCAGCAGCCAACTTCCTGGGGGGGCCCACGAAAAACTGTTTTTT.